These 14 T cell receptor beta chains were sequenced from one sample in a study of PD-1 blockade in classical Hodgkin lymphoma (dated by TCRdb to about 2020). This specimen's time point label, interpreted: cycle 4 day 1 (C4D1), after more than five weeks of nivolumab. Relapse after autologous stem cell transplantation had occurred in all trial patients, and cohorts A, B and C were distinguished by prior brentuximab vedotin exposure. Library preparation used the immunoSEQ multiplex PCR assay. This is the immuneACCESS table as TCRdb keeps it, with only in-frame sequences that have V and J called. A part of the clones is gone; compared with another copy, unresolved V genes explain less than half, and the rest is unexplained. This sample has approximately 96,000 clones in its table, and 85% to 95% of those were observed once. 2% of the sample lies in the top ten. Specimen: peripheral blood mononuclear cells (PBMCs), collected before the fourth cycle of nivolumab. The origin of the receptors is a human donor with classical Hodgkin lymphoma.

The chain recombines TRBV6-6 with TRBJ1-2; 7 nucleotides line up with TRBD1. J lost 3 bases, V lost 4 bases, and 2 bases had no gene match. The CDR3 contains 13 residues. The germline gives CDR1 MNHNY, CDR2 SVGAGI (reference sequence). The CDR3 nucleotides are TGTGCCAGCAGTTTCACAGGGGACTATGGCTACACCTTC. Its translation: CASSFTGDYGYTF.

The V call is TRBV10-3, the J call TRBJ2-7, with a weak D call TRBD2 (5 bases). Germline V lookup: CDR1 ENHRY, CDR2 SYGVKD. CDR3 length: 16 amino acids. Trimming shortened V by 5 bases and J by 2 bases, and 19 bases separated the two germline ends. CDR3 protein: CAISTIGSRGTYEQYF. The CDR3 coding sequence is TGTGCCATCAGTACCATTGGCTCCCGAGGGACCTACGAGCAGTACTTC.

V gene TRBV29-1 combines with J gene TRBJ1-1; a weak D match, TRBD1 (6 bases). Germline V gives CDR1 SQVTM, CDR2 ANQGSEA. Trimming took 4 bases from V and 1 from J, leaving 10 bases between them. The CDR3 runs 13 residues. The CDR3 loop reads CSVVTGQNTEAFF. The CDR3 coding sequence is TGCAGCGTTGTGACGGGACAGAACACTGAAGCTTTCTTT.

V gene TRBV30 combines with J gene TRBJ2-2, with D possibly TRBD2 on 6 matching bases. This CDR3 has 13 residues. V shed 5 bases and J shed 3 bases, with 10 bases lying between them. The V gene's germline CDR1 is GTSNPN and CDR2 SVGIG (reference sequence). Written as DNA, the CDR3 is TGTGCCTGGGGAGGGCCGCACACCGGGGAGCTGTTTTTT. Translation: CAWGGPHTGELFF.

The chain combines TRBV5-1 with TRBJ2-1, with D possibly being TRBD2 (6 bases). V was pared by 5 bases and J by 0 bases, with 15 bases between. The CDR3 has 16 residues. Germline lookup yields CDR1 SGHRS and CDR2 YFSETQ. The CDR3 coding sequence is TGCGCCAGCAGTGCGGGATCTACGAGCTCCTACAATGAGCAGTTCTTC. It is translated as CASSAGSTSSYNEQFF.

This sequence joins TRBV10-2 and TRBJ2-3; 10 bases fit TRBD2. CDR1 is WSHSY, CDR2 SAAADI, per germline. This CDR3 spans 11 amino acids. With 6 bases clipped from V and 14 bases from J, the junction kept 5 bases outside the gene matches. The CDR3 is CASREREGGYF. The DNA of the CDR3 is TGCGCCAGCAGAGAGCGGGAGGGTGGGTATTTT.

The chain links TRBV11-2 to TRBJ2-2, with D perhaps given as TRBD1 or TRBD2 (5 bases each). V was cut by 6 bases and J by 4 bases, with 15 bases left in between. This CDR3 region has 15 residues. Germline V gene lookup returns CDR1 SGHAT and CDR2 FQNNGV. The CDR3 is CASRPLAGSTGELFF. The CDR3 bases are TGTGCCAGCAGACCATTAGCAGGGAGCACCGGGGAGCTGTTTTTT.

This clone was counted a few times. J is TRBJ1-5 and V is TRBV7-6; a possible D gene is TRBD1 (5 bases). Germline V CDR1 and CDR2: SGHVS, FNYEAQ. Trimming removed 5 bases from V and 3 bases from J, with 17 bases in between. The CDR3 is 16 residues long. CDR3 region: CASSALAGGTNQPQHF. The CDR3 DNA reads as TGTGCCAGCAGCGCACTAGCGGGAGGGACCAATCAGCCCCAGCATTTT.

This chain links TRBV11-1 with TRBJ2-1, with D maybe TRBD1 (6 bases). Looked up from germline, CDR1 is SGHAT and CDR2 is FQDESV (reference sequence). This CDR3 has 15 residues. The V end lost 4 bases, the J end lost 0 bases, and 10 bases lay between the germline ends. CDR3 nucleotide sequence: TGTGCCAGCAGCTCGGGACAAGTCTCCTACAATGAGCAGTTCTTC. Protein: CASSSGQVSYNEQFF.

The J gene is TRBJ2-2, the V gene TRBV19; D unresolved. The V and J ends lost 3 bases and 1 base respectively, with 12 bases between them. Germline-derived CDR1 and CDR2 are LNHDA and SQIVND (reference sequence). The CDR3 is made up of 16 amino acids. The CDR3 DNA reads TGTGCCAGTAGTATGCTGAGGCTACTGAACACCGGGGAGCTGTTTTTT. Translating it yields CASSMLRLLNTGELFF. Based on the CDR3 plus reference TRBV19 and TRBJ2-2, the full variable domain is DGGITQSPKYLFRKEGQNVTLSCEQNLNHDAMYWYRQDPGQGLRLIYYSQIVNDFQKGDIAEGYSVSREKKESFPLTVTSAQKNPTAFYLCASSMLRLLNTGELFFGEGSRLTVL.

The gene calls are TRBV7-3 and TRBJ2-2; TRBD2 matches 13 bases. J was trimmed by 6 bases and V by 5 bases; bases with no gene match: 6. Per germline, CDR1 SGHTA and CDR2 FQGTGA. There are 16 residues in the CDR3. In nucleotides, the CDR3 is TGTGCCAGCAGCGCCGGACTAGCGGGAGCTGCCGGGGAGCTGTTTTTT. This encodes CASSAGLAGAAGELFF.

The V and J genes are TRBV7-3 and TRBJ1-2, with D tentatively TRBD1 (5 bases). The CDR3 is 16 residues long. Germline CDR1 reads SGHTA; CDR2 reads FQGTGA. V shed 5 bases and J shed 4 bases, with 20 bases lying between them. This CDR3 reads CASSERGGDDAYGYTF. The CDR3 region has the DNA TGTGCCAGCAGCGAAAGGGGAGGGGATGACGCCTATGGCTACACCTTC.

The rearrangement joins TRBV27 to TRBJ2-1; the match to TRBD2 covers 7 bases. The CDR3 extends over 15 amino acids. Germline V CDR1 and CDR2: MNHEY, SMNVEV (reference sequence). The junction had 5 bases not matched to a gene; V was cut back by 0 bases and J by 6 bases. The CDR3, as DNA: TGTGCCAGCAGTTTATCGGGCGGGAGCGGCAATGAGCAGTTCTTC. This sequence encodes CASSLSGGSGNEQFF.

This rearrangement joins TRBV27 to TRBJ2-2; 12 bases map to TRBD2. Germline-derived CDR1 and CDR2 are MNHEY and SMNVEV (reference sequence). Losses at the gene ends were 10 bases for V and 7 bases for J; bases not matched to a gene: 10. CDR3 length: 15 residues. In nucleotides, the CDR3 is TGTGCCATTCGACTCGGGACTAGCGGGCTCGGGGAGCTGTTTTTT. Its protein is CAIRLGTSGLGELFF.